The 13 T cell receptor beta chains below come from one sample, sequenced in a study of shared clonotypes between healthy human individuals. Sequenced by immunoSEQ multiplex PCR; TCRdb stores in-frame clones only, minus some. The sample lists under 1,100,000 clones; around 76% were seen once. Sequencing was done on a sample of memory CD4+ T cells sorted from blood. Subset in this sample: CD45RA-negative fraction. The receptors shown here come from a man between 18 and 29 years old in good health.

This clone appeared a few times. J is TRBJ1-5 and V is TRBV30, with a possible D match to TRBD1 (6 bases). The V gene's germline CDR1 is GTSNPN and CDR2 SVGIG (reference sequence). Trimming left V 7 bases short and J 4 bases short, with 11 bases between. This CDR3 has 12 residues. CDR3 in amino acids: CASGTPNQPQHF. DNA of the CDR3: TGTGCCTCCGGGACACCTAATCAGCCCCAGCATTTT.

V and J are TRBV15 and TRBJ1-4; D possibly corresponds to TRBD1 (5 bases). The CDR3 runs 13 residues. Per the germline V gene, CDR1 is LNHNV and CDR2 is YYDKDF (reference sequence). V lost 0 bases and J 8 bases, leaving 7 bases between the germline ends. The CDR3 sequence: CATSRERDEKLFF. The CDR3, as DNA: TGTGCCACCAGCAGAGAGAGGGACGAAAAACTGTTTTTT.

This chain links TRBV5-1 with TRBJ1-1; 7 nucleotides agree with TRBD1. Trimming took 2 bases from V and 1 from J; bases not matched to a gene: 5. Looked up from germline, CDR1 is SGHRS and CDR2 is YFSETQ. This CDR3 has 15 residues. The CDR3 is CASSFGNRGNTEAFF. For the CDR3, the DNA is TGCGCCAGCAGCTTCGGGAACAGGGGGAACACTGAAGCTTTCTTT. The full variable domain, in which reference TRBV5-1 and TRBJ1-1 provide the parts outside the CDR3, is KAGVTQTPRYLIKTRGQQVTLSCSPISGHRSVSWYQQTPGQGLQFLFEYFSETQRNKGNFPGRFSGRQFSNSRSEMNVSTLELGDSALYLCASSFGNRGNTEAFFGQGTRLTVV.

Only a few counts were recorded for this clone. The chain combines TRBV19 with TRBJ2-7; weak D call: TRBD1 (6 bases). The CDR3 length is 13 residues. CDR1 and CDR2 (germline): LNHDA, SQIVND (reference sequence). V was shortened by 2 bases and J by 9 bases, with 14 bases between the two germline ends. The CDR3 DNA follows: TGTGCCAGTAGTATATCCGGGACAAACGGGCAGTACTTC. Translation: CASSISGTNGQYF. The entire variable domain, with the rest obtained from reference TRBV19 and TRBJ2-7, is as follows: DGGITQSPKYLFRKEGQNVTLSCEQNLNHDAMYWYRQDPGQGLRLIYYSQIVNDFQKGDIAEGYSVSREKKESFPLTVTSAQKNPTAFYLCASSISGTNGQYFGPGTRLTVT.

The V and J genes are TRBV9 and TRBJ2-3; 10 positions match TRBD2. This CDR3 comprises 17 residues. Per the germline V gene, CDR1 is SGDLS and CDR2 is YYNGEE. The trim removed 0 bases at V and 2 bases at J, leaving 6 bases unmatched. In nucleotides, the CDR3 is TGTGCCAGCAGCGTAGGGGTAGCGGGGGGATACACAGATACGCAGTATTTT. Residues: CASSVGVAGGYTDTQYF.

This clone was recorded only once. The rearrangement links TRBV27 to TRBJ2-1; 15 bases are a match to TRBD2. The CDR3 is 19 residues long. CDR1 is MNHEY and CDR2 is SMNVEV in the germline V gene (reference sequence). The trim removed 5 bases at V and 5 bases at J, leaving 13 bases unmatched. The CDR3 DNA reads as TGTGCCAGCAGTCCAGCTCCCGGGACTAGCGGGAGGCGGGACAATGAGCAGTTCTTC. This translates into CASSPAPGTSGRRDNEQFF.

The chain joins TRBV29-1 to TRBJ2-6, with D uncertain. Germline CDR1 is SQVTM and CDR2 is ANQGSEA. The CDR3 extends over 17 amino acids. V was trimmed by 5 bases and J by 0 bases, leaving 17 bases between them. The CDR3 coding sequence is TGCAGCGTTTCGACCTCCCCAACCCCCTCTGGGGCCAACGTCCTGACTTTC. Translated: CSVSTSPTPSGANVLTF. The variable domain in full, with the rest retrieved from reference TRBV29-1 and TRBJ2-6, is SAVISQKPSRDICQRGTSLTIQCQVDSQVTMMFWYRQQPGQSLTLIATANQGSEATYESGFVIDKFPISRPNLTFSTLTVSNMSPEDSSIYLCSVSTSPTPSGANVLTFGAGSRLTVL.

Of note for this clone: Other DNA sequences of this sample code for an identical CDR3. The chain links TRBV12-5 to TRBJ2-1, with D possibly matching TRBD1 (7 bases). The CDR3 has 15 residues. Between the trimmed V and J ends, which lost 4 bases and 3 bases, there was a span of 13 bases. The germline gives CDR1 LGHNT, CDR2 FRNRAP. CDR3 sequence reads: CASGSGQGGYNEQFF. CDR3 DNA sequence: TGTGCTAGTGGTTCCGGGCAGGGGGGCTACAATGAGCAGTTCTTC.

On this clone: A much larger clone differs by one base, so this may be a read error. Other DNA variants within this sample encode the same CDR3. The rearrangement uses TRBV7-9 and TRBJ2-7, with D hard to call. Per the germline V gene, CDR1 is SEHNR and CDR2 is FQNEAQ (reference sequence). V was clipped by 2 bases and J by 3 bases, with 5 bases between them. The CDR3 covers 12 residues. DNA of the CDR3: TGTGCCAGCAGCTTAAGCAGCTACGAGCAGTACTTC. Translated: CASSLSSYEQYF.

The CDR3 sequence is CASSVSLAGGYTGELFF. DNA of the CDR3: TGTGCCAGCAGCGTATCTCTAGCGGGAGGGTACACCGGGGAGCTGTTTTTT. The chain couples TRBV9 to TRBJ2-2; TRBD2 aligns across 12 bases. V shed 1 base and J 3 bases; nucleotides not matched to a gene: 4. Germline CDR1 is SGDLS and CDR2 is YYNGEE. The CDR3 runs to 17 residues.

The chain employs TRBV19 and TRBJ1-5, with a possible D match to TRBD1 (6 bases). Trimming shortened V by 8 bases and J by 2 bases, and 19 bases separated the two germline ends. From germline, CDR1 is LNHDA and CDR2 SQIVND (reference sequence). The CDR3 is made up of 16 amino acids. The CDR3 sequence: CASGLKGGMGNQPQHF. The CDR3 bases are TGTGCCAGTGGACTTAAAGGGGGGATGGGCAATCAGCCCCAGCATTTT.

The DNA for the CDR3 is TGTGCCAGCAGCCAGACTAGCCTAAGCACAGATACGCAGTATTTT. Translation gives CASSQTSLSTDTQYF. The genes are TRBV11-2 and TRBJ2-3; the match to TRBD2 covers 7 bases. CDR3 length: 15 residues. With V trimmed by 5 bases and J by 0 bases, 5 bases remained unmatched. Looked up from germline, CDR1 is SGHAT and CDR2 is FQNNGV. Filled out from reference TRBV11-2 and TRBJ2-3, the complete variable domain reads EAGVAQSPRYKIIEKRQSVAFWCNPISGHATLYWYQQILGQGPKLLIQFQNNGVVDDSQLPKDRFSAERLKGVDSTLKIQPAKLEDSAVYLCASSQTSLSTDTQYFGPGTRLTVL.

V is TRBV21-1 and J is TRBJ1-3; the D call TRBD1 from the table was never checked on the DNA. TRBV21-1 is recorded as a pseudogene. This CDR3 spans 12 amino acids. DNA of the CDR3: TGTGCCAGGGCGACAGGGAAAAACACCATATATTTT. It yields the protein CARATGKNTIYF.